The 12 T cell receptor beta chains below were found in one sample sequenced in a study of regulatory T cells in long-lasting Graves disease. Time point given: newly diagnosed GD, antithyroid drugs for less than 3 months. PBMC-derived RNA was used for the TCR library. Sequencing libraries for TCR beta were prepared with iRepertoire HTBI primers and Arm-PCR of CDR3 regions. MiXCR was run by TCRdb on the multiplex PCR reads, yielding one entry per CDR3 protein. The sample consists of about 470,000 distinct CDR3 sequences, 14% to 15% of them appearing once. The data also belong to a second study, concerning T cells in Graves' hyperthyroidism and ophthalmopathy.

The specimen was peripheral blood mononuclear cells (PBMCs), collected at new diagnosis, from a patient treated with antithyroid drugs. The receptors shown here come from a woman in her thirties with Graves disease.

This clonotype has at least ten counts. The chain uses TRBV11-2 and TRBJ2-7; 9 nucleotides match TRBD2. Trimming took 5 bases from V and 3 from J; bases not matched to a gene: 5. This CDR3 has 14 amino acids. CDR1 is SGHAT, CDR2 FQNNGV, per germline. CDR3 amino acids: CASSPAGGYYEQYF. In nucleotides, the CDR3 is TGTGCCAGCAGCCCAGCGGGGGGATACTACGAGCAGTACTTC.

V usage is TRBV13 and J usage is TRBJ1-1; D is ambiguous. V dropped 5 bases and J dropped 1 base, with 8 bases sitting between them. Germline loops: CDR1 PRHDT, CDR2 FYEKMQ (reference sequence). The CDR3 length is 13 residues. The chain's CDR3 is CASSGVQNTEAFF. CDR3 sequence (DNA): TGTGCCAGCAGCGGCGTTCAGAACACTGAAGCTTTCTTT.

This clonotype was observed many times. The chain employs TRBV5-1 and TRBJ1-2; a possible D gene is TRBD1 (6 bases). The length of the CDR3 is 15 residues. Trimming stripped 1 base from V and 6 bases from J, with 16 bases between. The germline V gene encodes CDR1 SGHRS and CDR2 YFSETQ. The CDR3 protein is CASSLLGAGNDGYTF. CDR3 sequence (DNA): TGCGCCAGCAGCTTGCTGGGGGCGGGGAACGATGGCTACACCTTC.

The table lists this clonotype with many counts. The chain employs TRBV11-2 and TRBJ2-3; no clear D. This CDR3 region has 13 residues. V was pared by 1 base and J by 2 bases, with 4 bases between. Germline CDR1 is SGHAT and CDR2 is FQNNGV. CDR3 sequence: CASSLVYTDTQYF. CDR3 coding DNA: TGTGCCAGCAGCTTAGTGTACACAGATACGCAGTATTTT.

This clonotype turned up a few times. The chain combines TRBV19 with TRBJ1-5, with D tentatively TRBD1 (5 bases). This CDR3 contains 14 residues. The V end lost 5 bases, the J end lost 5 bases, and 13 bases lay between the germline ends. Germline values: CDR1 LNHDA, CDR2 SQIVND (reference sequence). CDR3: CASSRAGFDQPQHF. In DNA, the CDR3 is TGTGCCAGTAGTCGGGCAGGGTTCGATCAGCCCCAGCATTTT. The full variable domain, with the rest looked up from reference TRBV19 and TRBJ1-5, is DGGITQSPKYLFRKEGQNVTLSCEQNLNHDAMYWYRQDPGQGLRLIYYSQIVNDFQKGDIAEGYSVSREKKESFPLTVTSAQKNPTAFYLCASSRAGFDQPQHFGDGTRLSIL.

This clonotype came up a few times. This chain joins TRBV6-1 and TRBJ1-5; D is perhaps TRBD1 (5 bases). V was pared by 3 bases and J by 9 bases, with 18 bases between. CDR1 MNHNS and CDR2 SASEGT come from the germline V gene. The CDR3 runs to 15 residues. CDR3 bases: TGTGCCAGCAGTGATCCTTCGCGCAGGGTGGTGCCCCAGCATTTT. Its protein is CASSDPSRRVVPQHF.

Turning to this clonotype: A far larger clone is one nucleotide away, so this likely arose from a read error. The V gene is TRBV6-4, the J gene TRBJ1-2; D might be TRBD1 (6 bases). Germline V lookup: CDR1 MRHNA, CDR2 SNTAGT. The CDR3 runs 14 residues. Trimming pared 6 bases from V and 3 bases from J, leaving 14 bases between. CDR3 protein: CASSRDKVDYGYTF. The CDR3 bases are TGTGCCAGCAGCCGGGACAAGGTTGACTATGGCTACACCTTC.

This clonotype was found a few times. V usage is TRBV19 and J usage is TRBJ2-1, with a weak D call TRBD2 (7 bases). V lost 6 bases and J 7 bases, leaving 19 bases between the germline ends. CDR1 is LNHDA, CDR2 SQIVND, per germline (reference sequence). CDR3 length: 15 residues. CDR3 amino acids: CASRGGLHPGNEQFF. As DNA, the CDR3 is TGTGCCAGTAGGGGGGGGCTCCATCCGGGGAATGAGCAGTTCTTC. Together with reference TRBV19 and TRBJ2-1, the CDR3 gives the full variable domain: DGGITQSPKYLFRKEGQNVTLSCEQNLNHDAMYWYRQDPGQGLRLIYYSQIVNDFQKGDIAEGYSVSREKKESFPLTVTSAQKNPTAFYLCASRGGLHPGNEQFFGPGTRLTVL.

This clonotype was detected a few times. The chain is built from TRBV24-1 and TRBJ2-1, with 8 positions matching TRBD2. Trimming took 3 bases from V and 7 from J; bases not matched to a gene: 4. The CDR3 runs to 14 residues. Per the germline V gene, CDR1 is KGHDR and CDR2 is SFDVKD. CDR3 residues: CATSDLSGRNEQFF. In nucleotides, the CDR3 is TGTGCCACCAGTGATCTAAGCGGGAGAAATGAGCAGTTCTTC.

The rearrangement uses TRBV6-5 and TRBJ2-5, with a tentative D call TRBD1 (5 bases). CDR1 is MNHEY and CDR2 is SVGAGI in the germline V gene. Between the trimmed V and J ends, which lost 2 bases and 6 bases, there was a span of 10 bases. The CDR3 is 13 amino acids. The chain's CDR3 is CASSYQGGKTQYF. CDR3 nucleotide sequence: TGTGCCAGCAGTTACCAGGGTGGGAAGACCCAGTACTTC.

This chain links TRBV20-1 with TRBJ2-3, with no clear D. V dropped 1 base and J dropped 0 bases, with 11 bases sitting between them. The CDR3 extends over 15 amino acids. Germline lookup yields CDR1 DFQATT and CDR2 SNEGSKA (reference sequence). This CDR3 is CSARAASRSTDTQYF. DNA for the CDR3: TGCAGTGCTAGAGCAGCGAGTCGAAGCACAGATACGCAGTATTTT.

The chain combines TRBV24-1 with TRBJ2-5, with D possibly matching TRBD2 (5 bases). Germline values: CDR1 KGHDR, CDR2 SFDVKD. V lost 5 bases to trimming and J lost 3 bases, with 24 bases between them. The CDR3 extends over 18 amino acids. CDR3 loop: CATSAWEPGVDRKETQYF. As DNA, the CDR3 is TGTGCCACCAGTGCTTGGGAGCCGGGCGTGGACCGCAAAGAGACCCAGTACTTC.